Listed below are T cell receptor beta chains from one sample, sequenced in a study of blood T cell repertoires in COVID-19. The data were produced by immunoSEQ multiplex PCR, yet TCRdb's version contains in-frame clones alone and is incomplete. The table records about 120,000 clones, more than 80% of them present only once. The sequenced sample was peripheral blood. The receptor set was obtained from a woman in her fifties or sixties with COVID-19, enrolled during active disease. Both conserved end residues are part of each CDR3. A D gene is named only where the DNA matches it firmly. A clone size is listed for some rows: how often the clone was seen (once, few, many), or a class if it is expanded.

clone_size	d_call	cdr3_length	v_call	j_call	cdr3_aa	cdr3_nt
NA	TRBD1	14	TRBV5-6	TRBJ2-5	CASELQGAWETQYF	TGTGCCAGCGAATTACAGGGGGCCTGGGAGACCCAGTACTTC
NA	NA	14	TRBV29-1	TRBJ2-4	CSVVRTEGKNIQYF	TGCAGCGTTGTCCGGACAGAAGGCAAAAACATTCAGTACTTC
NA	TRBD2	15	TRBV30	TRBJ2-5	CAWGQGLAGGETQYF	TGTGCCTGGGGTCAGGGACTAGCGGGAGGAGAGACCCAGTACTTC
NA	NA	15	TRBV18	TRBJ1-2	CASSPLGQGESGYTF	TGTGCCAGCTCACCATTGGGGCAGGGTGAGTCTGGCTACACCTTC
NA	TRBD1	14	TRBV3-1/TRBV3-2	TRBJ1-2	CASSPDRGFRGYTF	TGTGCCAGCAGCCCCGACAGGGGTTTTCGAGGCTACACCTTC
NA	TRBD1	17	TRBV5-4	TRBJ1-1	CASSPQGYKSRNTEAFF	TGTGCCAGCAGCCCACAGGGGTACAAGAGTCGAAACACTGAAGCTTTCTTT
NA	NA	15	TRBV7-2	TRBJ2-1	CASSLSQRPSNEQFF	TGTGCCAGCAGCTTATCCCAGCGTCCGTCCAATGAGCAGTTCTTC
NA	NA	16	TRBV6-5	TRBJ2-7	CASSLRQTSILYEQYF	TGTGCCAGCAGTTTAAGACAGACCTCCATCCTCTACGAGCAGTACTTC
NA	NA	15	TRBV6-6	TRBJ2-5	CASSYREVRQETQYF	TGTGCCAGCAGTTACCGTGAGGTCCGGCAAGAGACCCAGTACTTC
NA	TRBD2	15	TRBV9	TRBJ2-1	CASSVGLAGVNEQFF	TGTGCCAGCAGCGTAGGCCTAGCGGGGGTTAATGAGCAGTTCTTC
NA	NA	13	TRBV5-1	TRBJ1-1	CASSFSENTEAFF	TGCGCCAGCAGCTTTAGCGAAAACACTGAAGCTTTCTTT
NA	TRBD1	15	TRBV5-1	TRBJ1-1	CASSRTGTGNTEAFF	TGCGCCAGCAGTCGTACCGGGACAGGGAACACTGAAGCTTTCTTT
NA	NA	16	TRBV7-8	TRBJ1-5	CASSLRQGLSNQPQHF	TGTGCCAGCAGCTTACGTCAGGGACTTAGCAATCAGCCCCAGCATTTT
NA	NA	13	TRBV5-1	TRBJ1-1	CASSVRGGSEAFF	TGCGCCAGCAGCGTGAGGGGGGGCTCGGAAGCTTTCTTT
NA	TRBD1	15	TRBV6-2/TRBV6-3	TRBJ2-2	CASSQGTANTGELFF	TGTGCCAGCAGTCAAGGGACAGCCAACACCGGGGAGCTGTTTTTT
NA	TRBD1	15	TRBV9	TRBJ1-6	CASSVGQGGNSPLHF	TGTGCCAGCAGCGTAGGACAGGGTGGCAATTCACCCCTCCACTTT
once	TRBD2	16	TRBV5-1	TRBJ2-1	CASSPRTSGGADEQFF	TGCGCCAGCAGCCCAAGGACTAGCGGGGGGGCCGATGAGCAGTTCTTC
NA	NA	14	TRBV7-3	TRBJ2-3	CASSLGGVSDTQYF	TGTGCCAGCAGCTTAGGCGGGGTTTCAGATACGCAGTATTTT
NA	TRBD2	13	TRBV7-9	TRBJ2-7	CASGASGAYEQYF	TGTGCCAGCGGCGCTAGCGGTGCCTACGAGCAGTACTTC
once	NA	12	TRBV11-1	TRBJ1-1	CASSSQGRGAFF	TGTGCCAGCAGCTCCCAGGGGAGGGGTGCTTTCTTT
NA	NA	15	TRBV5-4	TRBJ2-4	CASSLERGLKNIQYF	TGTGCCAGCAGCTTGGAACGGGGACTCAAAAACATTCAGTACTTC
NA	NA	15	TRBV19	TRBJ1-3	CASSMGRGSGNTIYF	TGTGCCAGTAGTATGGGGCGAGGCTCTGGAAACACCATATATTTT
NA	TRBD1	15	TRBV19	TRBJ2-6	CASSDRGPGANVLTF	TGTGCCAGTTCGGACAGGGGACCCGGGGCCAACGTCCTGACTTTC
NA	TRBD1	16	TRBV6-1	TRBJ2-7	CASSEVPGTDYYEQYF	TGTGCCAGCAGTGAAGTGCCCGGGACAGACTACTACGAGCAGTACTTC
NA	NA	17	TRBV5-6	TRBJ1-6	CASSFLSGQFYNSPLHF	TGTGCCAGCAGCTTTCTATCCGGACAGTTCTATAATTCACCCCTCCACTTT
NA	NA	15	TRBV9	TRBJ1-2	CASSASGSVPDGYTF	TGTGCCAGCAGCGCGTCAGGGTCGGTTCCTGATGGCTACACCTTC
NA	NA	14	TRBV13	TRBJ2-1	CASSLLGSNNEQFF	TGTGCCAGCAGCTTATTGGGGAGTAACAATGAGCAGTTCTTC
NA	NA	15	TRBV6-2/TRBV6-3	TRBJ2-7	CASSYRVAGPYEQYF	TGTGCCAGCAGTTACCGAGTGGCAGGGCCTTACGAGCAGTACTTC
NA	TRBD1	17	TRBV7-8	TRBJ1-5	CASSLGQGILSNQPQHF	TGTGCCAGCAGCTTGGGACAGGGAATTCTTAGCAATCAGCCCCAGCATTTT
NA	TRBD2	14	TRBV6-5	TRBJ2-7	CASRGLAGYYEQYF	TGTGCCAGCAGGGGACTAGCGGGCTACTACGAGCAGTACTTC
NA	NA	14	TRBV7-3	TRBJ2-7	CASSPAGQRYEQYF	TGTGCCAGCAGCCCTGCGGGACAGCGGTACGAGCAGTACTTC
NA	TRBD1	12	TRBV11-3	TRBJ1-1	CASGQGRTEAFF	TGTGCCAGCGGACAGGGAAGGACTGAAGCTTTCTTT
NA	TRBD1	16	TRBV30	TRBJ1-2	CAWSVQGGTGIYGYTF	TGTGCCTGGAGTGTGCAAGGAGGGACAGGAATCTATGGCTACACCTTC
NA	TRBD1	14	TRBV5-6	TRBJ2-3	CASSPDAHRGKQYF	TGTGCCAGCAGCCCTGACGCCCACAGGGGGAAGCAGTATTTT
NA	TRBD2	15	TRBV2	TRBJ2-7	CASSRSAGSSYEQYF	TGTGCCAGCTCTCGATCAGCGGGAAGCTCCTACGAGCAGTACTTC
NA	NA	12	TRBV29-1	TRBJ1-1	CSVTPTGPEAFF	TGCAGCGTGACGCCGACAGGCCCTGAAGCTTTCTTT
few	TRBD2	18	TRBV5-1	TRBJ2-2	CASSLSPSGVRGTGELFF	TGCGCCAGCAGCTTGTCGCCTAGCGGGGTTAGGGGAACCGGGGAGCTGTTTTTT
once	TRBD1	14	TRBV7-2	TRBJ1-1	CASSWDSRLAEAFF	TGTGCCAGCAGCTGGGACAGCCGCCTGGCTGAAGCTTTCTTT
many	TRBD2	15	TRBV5-1	TRBJ2-5	CASSLGLAGVETQYF	TGCGCCAGCAGCTTGGGACTAGCGGGGGTGGAGACCCAGTACTTC
NA	TRBD1	15	TRBV30	TRBJ1-1	CAWSTEGGANTEAFF	TGTGCCTGGAGTACCGAAGGGGGCGCGAACACTGAAGCTTTCTTT
NA	TRBD2	16	TRBV6-5	TRBJ2-1	CASSYSKVLAWYEQFF	TGTGCCAGCAGTTACTCGAAGGTACTAGCGTGGTATGAGCAGTTCTTC
NA	TRBD1	14	TRBV5-1	TRBJ1-1	CASSVYTGGTEAFF	TGCGCCAGCAGCGTATATACAGGGGGCACTGAAGCTTTCTTT
NA	TRBD2	16	TRBV7-3	TRBJ2-2	CASSSRTSGATGELFF	TGTGCCAGCAGCTCCAGGACTAGCGGGGCCACCGGGGAGCTGTTTTTT
NA	TRBD2	14	TRBV2	TRBJ2-1	CASSTSGRNNEQFF	TGTGCCAGCAGTACCTCCGGGAGGAACAATGAGCAGTTCTTC
few	NA	15	TRBV15	TRBJ2-4	CATSREQGAKNIQYF	TGTGCCACCAGCAGAGAACAGGGAGCCAAAAACATTCAGTACTTC
NA	NA	12	TRBV28	TRBJ2-7	CASTTGDDEQYF	TGTGCCAGCACCACGGGGGACGACGAGCAGTACTTC